This TCR beta chain was sequenced for a study of blood T cell repertoires in COVID-19. Study context: There were acute and convalescent COVID-19 samples, and they came from the United States, Italy and Spain. T cells, B-cell-depleted T cells, or PBMCs supplied cDNA or gDNA.

CDR3 size: 13 residues. Per germline, CDR1 LNHDA and CDR2 SQIVND (reference sequence). V dropped 3 bases and J dropped 8; count of bases not matched to a gene: 3. This clone is a singleton in its sample. As handled by the study authors: Researchers report that nucleated cell counts were estimated from reference gene primer amplification. Here immunoSEQ multiplex PCR was the method, and the copy in TCRdb shows in-frame clones only, minus some. Clonal size and the V and J genes are those of that table, whereas D and trimming came from the DNA. The sample shows fewer than 350,000 clones, 81% of them seen only once.

The V call is TRBV19, the J call TRBJ2-1, with 8 bases identical to TRBD1. What was sequenced was peripheral blood. The TCR was taken from a woman in her sixties with active or convalescent COVID-19. The CDR3 sequence is CASSIRTGHEQFF. Written as DNA, the CDR3 is TGTGCCAGTAGTATTCGGACAGGGCATGAGCAGTTCTTC.